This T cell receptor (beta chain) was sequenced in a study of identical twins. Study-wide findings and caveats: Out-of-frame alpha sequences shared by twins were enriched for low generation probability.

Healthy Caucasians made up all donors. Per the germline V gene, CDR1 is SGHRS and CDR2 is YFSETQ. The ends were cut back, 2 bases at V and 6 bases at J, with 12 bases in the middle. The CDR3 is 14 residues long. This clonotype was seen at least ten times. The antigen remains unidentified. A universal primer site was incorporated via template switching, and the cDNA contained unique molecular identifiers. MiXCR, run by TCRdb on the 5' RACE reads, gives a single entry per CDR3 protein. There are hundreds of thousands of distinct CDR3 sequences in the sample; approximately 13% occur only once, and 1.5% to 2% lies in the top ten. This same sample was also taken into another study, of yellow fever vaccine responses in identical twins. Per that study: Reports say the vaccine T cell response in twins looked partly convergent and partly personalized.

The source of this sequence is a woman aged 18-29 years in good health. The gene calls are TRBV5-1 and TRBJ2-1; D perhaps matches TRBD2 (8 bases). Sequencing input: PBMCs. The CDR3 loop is CASSFSGTVNEQFF. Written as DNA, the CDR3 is TGCGCCAGCAGCTTTAGCGGGACAGTCAATGAGCAGTTCTTC.